The clone carrying this T cell receptor (beta chain) was recorded many times. The antigen is unknown. Healthy bone marrow donors made up the donor group. In germline, CDR1 is LGHNA, CDR2 YNFKEQ. CDR3 length: 14 residues. Trimming cost V 4 bases and J 4 bases; bases outside gene matches: 6. This entry is derived from a study of cytomegalovirus exposure and HLA in healthy donors. Study outcomes and limitations: Later analysis showed most CMV-associated TCR beta chains appearing HLA-restricted. Later analysis suggested links between common viral pathogens and several top significant clusters.

It was with 60 Vbeta and 13 Jbeta primers that the PCR ran. Method: immunoSEQ multiplex PCR; TCRdb's copy keeps in-frame clones and lacks some. Among around 180,000 clones listed, about 65% were seen once. This receptor was taken from a girl aged 10 to 17 in good health and CMV-seronegative. V and J are TRBV4-2 and TRBJ1-1; 7 bases map to TRBD1. The sequenced material came from PBMCs. The CDR3 loop is CASSLEQGLTEAFF. CDR3 DNA: TGTGCCAGCAGCCTTGAACAGGGGCTCACTGAAGCTTTCTTT.